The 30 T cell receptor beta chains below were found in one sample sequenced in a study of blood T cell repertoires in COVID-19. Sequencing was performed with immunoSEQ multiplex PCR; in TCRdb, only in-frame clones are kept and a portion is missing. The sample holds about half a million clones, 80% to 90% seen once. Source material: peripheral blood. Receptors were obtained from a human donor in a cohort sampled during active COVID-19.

The CDR3 nucleotides read TGTGCCAGCAGTTACGAGGACTCGAACACTGAAGCTTTCTTT. As protein: CASSYEDSNTEAFF. The chain combines TRBV6-5 with TRBJ1-1; the D is unclear. This CDR3 spans 14 amino acids. CDR1 and CDR2 (germline): MNHEY, SVGAGI. V shed 2 bases and J shed 1 base, with 8 bases lying between them.

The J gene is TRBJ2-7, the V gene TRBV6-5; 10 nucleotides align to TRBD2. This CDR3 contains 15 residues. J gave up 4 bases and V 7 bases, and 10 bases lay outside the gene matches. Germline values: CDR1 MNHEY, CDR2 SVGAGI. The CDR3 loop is CASTPLAGASYEQYF. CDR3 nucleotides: TGTGCCAGCACCCCCCTAGCGGGAGCGTCTTACGAGCAGTACTTC.

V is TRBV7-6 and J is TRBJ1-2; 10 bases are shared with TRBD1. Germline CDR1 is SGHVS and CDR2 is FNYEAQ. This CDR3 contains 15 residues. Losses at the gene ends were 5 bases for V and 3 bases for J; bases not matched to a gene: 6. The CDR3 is CASSEDRGPYYGYTF. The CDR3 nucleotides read TGTGCCAGCAGCGAAGACAGGGGGCCGTACTATGGCTACACCTTC. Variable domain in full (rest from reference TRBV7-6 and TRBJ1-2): GAGVSQSPRYKVTKRGQDVALRCDPISGHVSLYWYRQALGQGPEFLTYFNYEAQQDKSGLPNDRFSAERPEGSISTLTIQRTEQRDSAMYRCASSEDRGPYYGYTFGSGTRLTVV.

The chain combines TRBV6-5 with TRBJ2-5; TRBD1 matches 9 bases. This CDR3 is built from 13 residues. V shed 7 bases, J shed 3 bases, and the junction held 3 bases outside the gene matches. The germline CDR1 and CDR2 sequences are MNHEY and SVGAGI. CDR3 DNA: TGTGCCAGCACTTGGGACAGGGAAGAGACCCAGTACTTC. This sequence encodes CASTWDREETQYF.

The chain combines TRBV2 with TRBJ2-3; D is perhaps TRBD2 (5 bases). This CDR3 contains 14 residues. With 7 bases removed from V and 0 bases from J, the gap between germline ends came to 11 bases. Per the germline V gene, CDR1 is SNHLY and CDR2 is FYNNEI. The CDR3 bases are TGTGCCAGCAAAGGAGGTGTTAGCACAGATACGCAGTATTTT. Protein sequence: CASKGGVSTDTQYF.

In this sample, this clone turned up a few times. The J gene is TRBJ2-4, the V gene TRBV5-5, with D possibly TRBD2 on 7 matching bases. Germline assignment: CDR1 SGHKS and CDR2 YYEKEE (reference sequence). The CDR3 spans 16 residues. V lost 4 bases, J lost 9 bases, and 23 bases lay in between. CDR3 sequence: CASSPGTYGGLGIQYF. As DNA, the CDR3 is TGTGCCAGCAGCCCCGGAACATACGGGGGGCTGGGCATTCAGTACTTC.

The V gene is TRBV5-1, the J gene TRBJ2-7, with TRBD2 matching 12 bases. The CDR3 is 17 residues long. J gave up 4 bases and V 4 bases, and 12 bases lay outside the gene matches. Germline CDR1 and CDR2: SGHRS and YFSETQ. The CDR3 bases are TGCGCCAGCAGCGGGGGGGGACTAGCGGGTCCTACTTACGAGCAGTACTTC. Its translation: CASSGGGLAGPTYEQYF.

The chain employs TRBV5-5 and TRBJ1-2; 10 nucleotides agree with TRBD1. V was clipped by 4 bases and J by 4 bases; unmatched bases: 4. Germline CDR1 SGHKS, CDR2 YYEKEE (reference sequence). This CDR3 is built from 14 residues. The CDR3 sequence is CASSTTGGSYGYTF. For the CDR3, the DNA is TGTGCCAGCAGCACGACAGGGGGCTCCTATGGCTACACCTTC.

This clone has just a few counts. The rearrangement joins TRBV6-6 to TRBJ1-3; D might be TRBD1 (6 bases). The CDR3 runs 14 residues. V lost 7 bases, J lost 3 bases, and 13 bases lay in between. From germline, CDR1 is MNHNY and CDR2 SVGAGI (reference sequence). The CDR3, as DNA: TGTGCCAGCAAACCCAGGGACATTGGAAACACCATATATTTT. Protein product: CASKPRDIGNTIYF.

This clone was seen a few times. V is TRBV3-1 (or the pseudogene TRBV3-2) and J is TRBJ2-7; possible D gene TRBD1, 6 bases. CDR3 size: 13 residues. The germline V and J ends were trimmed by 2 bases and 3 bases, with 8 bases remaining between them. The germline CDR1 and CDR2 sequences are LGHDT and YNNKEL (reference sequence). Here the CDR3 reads CASSQKDSYEQYF. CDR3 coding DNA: TGTGCCAGCAGCCAAAAGGACAGCTACGAGCAGTACTTC.

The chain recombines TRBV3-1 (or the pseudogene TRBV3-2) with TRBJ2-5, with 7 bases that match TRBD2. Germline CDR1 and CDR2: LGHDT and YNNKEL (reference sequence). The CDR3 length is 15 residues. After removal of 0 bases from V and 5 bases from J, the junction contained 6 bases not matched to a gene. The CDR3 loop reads CASSQEYTGGETQYF. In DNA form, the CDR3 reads TGTGCCAGCAGCCAAGAGTACACGGGGGGTGAGACCCAGTACTTC.

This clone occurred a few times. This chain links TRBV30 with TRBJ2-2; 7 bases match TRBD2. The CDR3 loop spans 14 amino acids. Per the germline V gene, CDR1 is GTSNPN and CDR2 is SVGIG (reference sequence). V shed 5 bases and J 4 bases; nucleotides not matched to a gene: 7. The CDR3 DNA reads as TGTGCCTGGGAGGTCCAGCGGGGCACCGGGGAGCTGTTTTTT. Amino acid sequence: CAWEVQRGTGELFF.

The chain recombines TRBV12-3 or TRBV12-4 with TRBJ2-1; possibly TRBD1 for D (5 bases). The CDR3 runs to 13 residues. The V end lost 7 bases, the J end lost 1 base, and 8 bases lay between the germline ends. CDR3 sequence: CASKRQSYNEQFF. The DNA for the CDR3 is TGTGCCAGCAAGCGACAGTCCTACAATGAGCAGTTCTTC.

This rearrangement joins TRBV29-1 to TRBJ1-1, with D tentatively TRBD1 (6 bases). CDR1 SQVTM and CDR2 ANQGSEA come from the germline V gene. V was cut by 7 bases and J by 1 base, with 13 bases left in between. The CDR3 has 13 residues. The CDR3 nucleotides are TGCAGCGCCGAAGGGGGACAGAACACTGAAGCTTTCTTT. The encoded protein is CSAEGGQNTEAFF.

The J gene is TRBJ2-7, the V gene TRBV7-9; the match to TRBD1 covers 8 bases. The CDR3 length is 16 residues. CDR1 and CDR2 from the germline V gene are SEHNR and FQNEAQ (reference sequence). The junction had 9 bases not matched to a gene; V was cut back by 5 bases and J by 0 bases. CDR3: CASSPTGGIDSYEQYF. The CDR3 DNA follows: TGTGCCAGCAGCCCCACAGGGGGGATCGACTCCTACGAGCAGTACTTC.

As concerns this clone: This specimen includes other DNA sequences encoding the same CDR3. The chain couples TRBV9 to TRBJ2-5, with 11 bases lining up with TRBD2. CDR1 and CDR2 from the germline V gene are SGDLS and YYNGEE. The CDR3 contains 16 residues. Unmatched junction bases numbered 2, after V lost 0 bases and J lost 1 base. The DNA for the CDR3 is TGTGCCAGCAGCGTAGGACTAGCGGGATCCCAAGAGACCCAGTACTTC. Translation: CASSVGLAGSQETQYF.

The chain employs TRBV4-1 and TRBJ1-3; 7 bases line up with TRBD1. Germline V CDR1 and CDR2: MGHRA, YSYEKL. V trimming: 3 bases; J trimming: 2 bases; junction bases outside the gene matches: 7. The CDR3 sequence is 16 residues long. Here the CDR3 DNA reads TGCGCCAGCAGCCAGAGATTGACAGGGACTGGAAACACCATATATTTT. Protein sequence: CASSQRLTGTGNTIYF.

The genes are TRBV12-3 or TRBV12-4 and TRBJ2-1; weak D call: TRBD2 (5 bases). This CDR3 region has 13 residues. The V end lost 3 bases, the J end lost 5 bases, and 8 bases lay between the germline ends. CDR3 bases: TGTGCCAGCAGTTTCGGACTGCACAATGAGCAGTTCTTC. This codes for CASSFGLHNEQFF.

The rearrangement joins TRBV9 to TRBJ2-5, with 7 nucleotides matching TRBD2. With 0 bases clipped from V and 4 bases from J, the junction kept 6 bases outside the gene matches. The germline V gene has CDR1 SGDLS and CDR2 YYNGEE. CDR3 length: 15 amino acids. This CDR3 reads CASSVGGGDGETQYF. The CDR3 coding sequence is TGTGCCAGCAGCGTAGGGGGGGGAGACGGAGAGACCCAGTACTTC. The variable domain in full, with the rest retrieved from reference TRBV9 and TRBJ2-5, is DSGVTQTPKHLITATGQRVTLRCSPRSGDLSVYWYQQSLDQGLQFLIQYYNGEERAKGNILERFSAQQFPDLHSELNLSSLELGDSALYFCASSVGGGDGETQYFGPGTRLLVL.

The CDR3 loop reads CASSLASYSATNEKLFF. DNA for the CDR3: TGTGCCAGCAGCTTAGCGAGCTACAGTGCAACTAATGAAAAACTGTTTTTT. The chain links TRBV7-2 to TRBJ1-4; D unclear. Trimming left V 0 bases short and J 0 bases short, with 11 bases between. The CDR3 consists of 17 residues. Germline CDR1 reads SGHTA; CDR2 reads FQGNSA.

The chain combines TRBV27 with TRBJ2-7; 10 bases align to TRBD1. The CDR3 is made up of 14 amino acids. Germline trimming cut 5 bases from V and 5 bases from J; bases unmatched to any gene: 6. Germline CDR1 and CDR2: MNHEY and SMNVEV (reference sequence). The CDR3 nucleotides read TGTGCCAGCAGTCCCCGACAGGGGGCGAACGAGCAGTACTTC. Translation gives CASSPRQGANEQYF.

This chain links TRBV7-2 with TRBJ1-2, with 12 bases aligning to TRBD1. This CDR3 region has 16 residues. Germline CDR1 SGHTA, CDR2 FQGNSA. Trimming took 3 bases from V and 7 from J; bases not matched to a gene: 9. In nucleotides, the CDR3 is TGTGCCAGCAGCTTCGGGGGACAGGGGGCGCGTCGTGGCTACACCTTC. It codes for CASSFGGQGARRGYTF.

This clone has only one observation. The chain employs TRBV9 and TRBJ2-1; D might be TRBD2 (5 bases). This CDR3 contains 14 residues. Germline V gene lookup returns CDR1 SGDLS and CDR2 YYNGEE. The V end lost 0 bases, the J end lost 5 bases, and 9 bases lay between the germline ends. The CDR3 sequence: CASSVVSADNEQFF. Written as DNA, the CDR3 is TGTGCCAGCAGCGTAGTGTCAGCGGACAATGAGCAGTTCTTC. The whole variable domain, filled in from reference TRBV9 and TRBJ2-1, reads DSGVTQTPKHLITATGQRVTLRCSPRSGDLSVYWYQQSLDQGLQFLIQYYNGEERAKGNILERFSAQQFPDLHSELNLSSLELGDSALYFCASSVVSADNEQFFGPGTRLTVL.

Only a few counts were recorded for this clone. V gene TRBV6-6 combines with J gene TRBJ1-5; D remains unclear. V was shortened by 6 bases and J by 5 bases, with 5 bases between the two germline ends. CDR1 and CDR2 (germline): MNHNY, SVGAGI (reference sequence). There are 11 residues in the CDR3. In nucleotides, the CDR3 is TGTGCCAGCAGGCTAGATCAGCCCCAGCATTTT. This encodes CASRLDQPQHF.

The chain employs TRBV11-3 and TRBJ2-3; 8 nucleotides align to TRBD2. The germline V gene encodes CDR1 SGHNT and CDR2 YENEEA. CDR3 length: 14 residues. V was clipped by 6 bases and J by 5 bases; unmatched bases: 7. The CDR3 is CASREREIRDTQYF. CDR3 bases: TGTGCCAGCAGAGAGCGGGAGATTAGAGATACGCAGTATTTT.

The CDR3 coding sequence is TGTGCCAGCAGCTCCCCCCGGGAACGCATTCAGTACTTC. As protein: CASSSPRERIQYF. The V call is TRBV11-2, the J call TRBJ2-4, with a weak D call TRBD2 (5 bases). The CDR3 spans 13 residues. The germline V gene has CDR1 SGHAT and CDR2 FQNNGV. The ends were cut back, 4 bases at V and 9 bases at J, with 13 bases in the middle.

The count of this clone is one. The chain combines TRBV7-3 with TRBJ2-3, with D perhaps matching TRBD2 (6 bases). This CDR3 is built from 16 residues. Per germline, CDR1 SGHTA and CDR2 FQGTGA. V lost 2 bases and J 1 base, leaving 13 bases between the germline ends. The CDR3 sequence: CASSLYHTGGTDTQYF. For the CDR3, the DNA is TGTGCCAGCAGCTTATATCATACGGGAGGCACAGATACGCAGTATTTT.

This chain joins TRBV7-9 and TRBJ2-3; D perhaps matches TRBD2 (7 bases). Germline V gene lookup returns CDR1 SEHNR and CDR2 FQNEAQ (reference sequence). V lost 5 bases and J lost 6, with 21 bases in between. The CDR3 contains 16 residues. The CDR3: CASSTGSGGRFDTQYF. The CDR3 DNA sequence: TGTGCCAGCAGCACAGGGTCTGGCGGGAGATTTGATACGCAGTATTTT.

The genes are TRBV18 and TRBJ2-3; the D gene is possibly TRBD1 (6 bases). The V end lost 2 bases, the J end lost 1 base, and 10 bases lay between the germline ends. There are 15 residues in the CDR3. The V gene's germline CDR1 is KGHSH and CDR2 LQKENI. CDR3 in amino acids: CASSPNRAGTDTQYF. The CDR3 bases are TGTGCCAGCTCACCAAACAGGGCGGGCACAGATACGCAGTATTTT.

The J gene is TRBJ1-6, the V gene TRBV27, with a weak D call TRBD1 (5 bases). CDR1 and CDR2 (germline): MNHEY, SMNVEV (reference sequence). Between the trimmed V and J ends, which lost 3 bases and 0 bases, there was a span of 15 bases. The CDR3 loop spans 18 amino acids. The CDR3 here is CASSFTGDSSSYNSPLHF. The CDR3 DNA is TGTGCCAGCAGTTTTACCGGGGACTCCAGCTCCTATAATTCACCCCTCCACTTT.